The 20 T cell receptor beta chains reported below all come from one sample, sequenced in a study of T cell responses to AZD1222 COVID-19 vaccine. The repertoire was sequenced with immunoSEQ multiplex PCR; TCRdb's copy has only in-frame clones and lacks some. The data show some 86,000 clones, about 90% seen once. The sample consisted of peripheral blood, taken on day 0 of AZD1222 vaccination. These receptors all come from an adult in good health.

This clone has only one observation. V and J are TRBV5-4 and TRBJ1-1; TRBD1 might be the D (5 bases). CDR1 and CDR2 from the germline V gene are SGHNT and YYREEE (reference sequence). The CDR3 sequence is 14 residues long. Trimming left V 2 bases short and J 8 bases short, with 16 bases between. For the CDR3, the DNA is TGTGCCAGCAGCTTAACCGGGACCCTAAACGAAGCTTTCTTT. As protein: CASSLTGTLNEAFF.

The genes are TRBV6-2 or TRBV6-3 and TRBJ2-5, with D possibly called TRBD1 or TRBD2 (5 bases each). CDR1 is MNHEY and CDR2 is SVGEGT in the germline V gene. This CDR3 comprises 16 residues. The V end was cut by 5 bases, the J end by 4 bases, with 20 bases between. The CDR3 loop reads CASSTPGTPTRETQYF. The CDR3 DNA is TGTGCCAGCAGTACCCCCGGGACCCCAACGCGAGAGACCCAGTACTTC.

This clone has only a few counts. The CDR3 reads CASSDRGGWQPQHF. The CDR3 bases are TGTGCCAGTAGTGACAGGGGGGGATGGCAGCCCCAGCATTTT. This chain joins TRBV19 and TRBJ1-5; 9 nucleotides agree with TRBD1. Germline-derived CDR1 and CDR2 are LNHDA and SQIVND (reference sequence). The CDR3 contains 14 residues. V lost 5 bases, J lost 7 bases, and 6 bases stayed unmatched. Full variable domain (rest looked up from reference TRBV19 and TRBJ1-5): DGGITQSPKYLFRKEGQNVTLSCEQNLNHDAMYWYRQDPGQGLRLIYYSQIVNDFQKGDIAEGYSVSREKKESFPLTVTSAQKNPTAFYLCASSDRGGWQPQHFGDGTRLSIL.

V is TRBV24-1 and J is TRBJ1-2; D might be TRBD1 (5 bases). The germline V gene has CDR1 KGHDR and CDR2 SFDVKD. Trimming removed 1 base at V and 12 bases at J, with 14 bases between. The CDR3 sequence is 13 residues long. The DNA for the CDR3 is TGTGCCACCAGTGATTTTAGGGCCGGGACTCACACCTTC. It encodes CATSDFRAGTHTF.

This rearrangement joins TRBV6-2 or TRBV6-3 to TRBJ2-3; no clear D gene. The ends were cut back, 2 bases at V and 6 bases at J, with 18 bases in the middle. Germline V gives CDR1 MNHEY, CDR2 SVGEGT. This CDR3 is built from 16 residues. The CDR3 is CASSYDRTTLVDTQYF. In DNA, the CDR3 is TGTGCCAGCAGTTACGATCGGACCACCCTGGTGGATACGCAGTATTTT.

In DNA form, the CDR3 reads TGTGCCAGCTCGCCCGTTGATACAGGGGGCTATGGCTACACCTTC. Its translation: CASSPVDTGGYGYTF. The J gene is TRBJ1-2, the V gene TRBV18, with 8 bases fitting TRBD1. V shed 6 bases, J shed 4 bases, and the junction held 10 bases outside the gene matches. Germline CDR1 KGHSH, CDR2 LQKENI. CDR3 length: 15 residues.

V usage is TRBV28 and J usage is TRBJ1-5; D may be TRBD1 (5 bases). This CDR3 has 16 residues. Germline V CDR1 and CDR2: MDHEN, SYDVKM. Trimming shortened V by 5 bases and J by 0 bases, and 14 bases separated the two germline ends. CDR3 bases: TGTGCCAGCAGTCGAGGACAAGCTTATAGCAATCAGCCCCAGCATTTT. It encodes CASSRGQAYSNQPQHF.

The chain joins TRBV27 to TRBJ1-2, with D unresolved. This CDR3 spans 14 amino acids. V was clipped by 5 bases and J by 0 bases, with 10 bases between them. CDR1 MNHEY and CDR2 SMNVEV come from the germline V gene (reference sequence). The CDR3 loop is CASSRLPANYGYTF. The CDR3 DNA is TGTGCCAGCAGTAGGCTACCGGCTAACTATGGCTACACCTTC.

The gene calls are TRBV18 and TRBJ2-1, with 16 bases lining up with TRBD2. V lost 0 bases to trimming and J lost 9 bases; unmatched junction nucleotides: 2. The CDR3 is made up of 16 amino acids. From germline, CDR1 is KGHSH and CDR2 LQKENI. The CDR3 here is CASSPPGLAGGTEQFF. The CDR3 nucleotides are TGTGCCAGCTCACCACCGGGACTAGCGGGAGGGACTGAGCAGTTCTTC.

V is TRBV2 and J is TRBJ2-1; weak D call: TRBD1 (5 bases). CDR3 length: 13 amino acids. Trimming pared 3 bases from V and 4 bases from J, leaving 7 bases between. Germline-derived CDR1 and CDR2 are SNHLY and FYNNEI. DNA for the CDR3: TGTGCCAGCAGTGATCAGGGATACAATGAGCAGTTCTTC. It codes for CASSDQGYNEQFF.

J is TRBJ1-2 and V is TRBV27, with D possibly matching TRBD1 (5 bases). V dropped 6 bases and J dropped 4 bases, with 12 bases sitting between them. This CDR3 region has 13 residues. Looked up from germline, CDR1 is MNHEY and CDR2 is SMNVEV (reference sequence). The CDR3 sequence: CASRRGDFYGYTF. The CDR3 bases are TGTGCCAGCAGGAGGGGTGATTTCTATGGCTACACCTTC.

CDR3 region: CASSFSGDTQYF. The CDR3 coding sequence is TGTGCCAGCAGCTTCAGCGGAGATACGCAGTATTTT. The gene calls are TRBV11-1 and TRBJ2-3; a weak D match, TRBD2 (5 bases). This CDR3 region has 12 residues. The germline gives CDR1 SGHAT, CDR2 FQDESV (reference sequence). The V end lost 3 bases, the J end lost 5 bases, and 6 bases lay between the germline ends. Full variable domain (missing parts from reference TRBV11-1 and TRBJ2-3): EAEVAQSPRYKITEKSQAVAFWCDPISGHATLYWYRQILGQGPELLVQFQDESVVDDSQLPKDRFSAERLKGVDSTLKIQPAELGDSAMYLCASSFSGDTQYFGPGTRLTVL.

The rearrangement uses TRBV6-1 and TRBJ2-1, with D possibly TRBD2 on 6 matching bases. V lost 6 bases and J lost 2, with 17 bases in between. There are 16 residues in the CDR3. Germline CDR1 is MNHNS and CDR2 is SASEGT. The CDR3 coding sequence is TGTGCCAGCAGCGAACTTGGGGGGTTGGCCTACAATGAGCAGTTCTTC. It yields the protein CASSELGGLAYNEQFF.

This chain connects TRBV6-5 to TRBJ2-5; TRBD1 might be the D (5 bases). Germline V gene sequence: CDR1 MNHEY, CDR2 SVGAGI. The length of the CDR3 is 15 residues. Trimming removed 0 bases at V and 7 bases at J, with 15 bases between. The DNA for the CDR3 is TGTGCCAGCAGTTACTCGAAACAGGTCGGTGGGACCCAGTACTTC. This codes for CASSYSKQVGGTQYF.

The chain combines TRBV5-1 with TRBJ2-5; 13 bases fit TRBD2. The CDR3 spans 17 residues. Germline V gives CDR1 SGHRS, CDR2 YFSETQ. V lost 6 bases to trimming and J lost 2 bases; unmatched junction nucleotides: 10. For the CDR3, the DNA is TGCGCCAGCAAAGAGGGCGGACTAGCGGGGGAACAAGAGACCCAGTACTTC. It encodes CASKEGGLAGEQETQYF.

The chain combines TRBV11-2 with TRBJ1-1; D not certain. Germline CDR1 and CDR2: SGHAT and FQNNGV. The germline V and J ends were trimmed by 1 base and 0 bases, with 3 bases remaining between them. This CDR3 has 13 amino acids. The CDR3 reads CASSLGMNTEAFF. In DNA, the CDR3 is TGTGCCAGCAGCTTAGGTATGAACACTGAAGCTTTCTTT.

The chain uses TRBV29-1 and TRBJ1-1, with a possible D match to TRBD1 (5 bases). The V gene lost 5 bases and the J gene lost 1 base, with 11 bases spanning the gap. Germline loops: CDR1 SQVTM, CDR2 ANQGSEA. The CDR3 runs to 13 residues. The CDR3 loop reads CSVSPGRNTEAFF. In nucleotides, the CDR3 is TGCAGCGTTTCCCCGGGGCGGAACACTGAAGCTTTCTTT.

This chain connects TRBV7-2 to TRBJ2-7; maybe TRBD2 (5 bases). The CDR3 covers 14 residues. Trimming left V 5 bases short and J 3 bases short, with 14 bases between. The germline gives CDR1 SGHTA, CDR2 FQGNSA. The CDR3, as DNA: TGTGCCAGCAGCCACCCTCGGGGTCGCTACGAGCAGTACTTC. Protein: CASSHPRGRYEQYF.

The rearrangement links TRBV28 to TRBJ2-4; D remains unclear. CDR1 is MDHEN and CDR2 is SYDVKM in the germline V gene. V was trimmed by 5 bases and J by 2 bases, leaving 10 bases between them. CDR3 length equals 14 residues. CDR3 in DNA: TGTGCCAGCAGTACTGGGCTGCCCAAAAACATTCAGTACTTC. Protein product: CASSTGLPKNIQYF.

The chain carries TRBV5-4 and TRBJ2-5; either TRBD1 or TRBD2 may supply D (5 bases each). This CDR3 is 14 amino acids long. Between the trimmed V and J ends, which lost 0 bases and 2 bases, there was a span of 8 bases. CDR1 SGHNT and CDR2 YYREEE come from the germline V gene (reference sequence). The CDR3, as DNA: TGTGCCAGCAGCTTGGCTGGGGGTCAAGAGACCCAGTACTTC. This translates into CASSLAGGQETQYF.